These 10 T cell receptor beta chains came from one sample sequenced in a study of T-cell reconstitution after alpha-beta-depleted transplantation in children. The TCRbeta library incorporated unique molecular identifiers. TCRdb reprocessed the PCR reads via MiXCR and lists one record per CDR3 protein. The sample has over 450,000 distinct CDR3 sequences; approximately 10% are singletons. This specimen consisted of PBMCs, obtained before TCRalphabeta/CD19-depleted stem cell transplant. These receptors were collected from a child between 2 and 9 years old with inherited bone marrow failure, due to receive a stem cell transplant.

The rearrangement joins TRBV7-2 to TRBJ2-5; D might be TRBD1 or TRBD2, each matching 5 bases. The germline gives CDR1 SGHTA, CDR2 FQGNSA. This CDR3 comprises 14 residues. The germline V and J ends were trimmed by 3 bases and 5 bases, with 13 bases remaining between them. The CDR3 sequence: CASSFGHRGETQYF. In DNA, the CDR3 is TGTGCCAGCAGCTTTGGACACCGAGGGGAGACCCAGTACTTC. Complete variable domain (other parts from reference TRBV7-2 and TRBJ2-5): GAGVSQSPSNKVTEKGKDVELRCDPISGHTALYWYRQSLGQGLEFLIYFQGNSAPDKSGLPSDRFSAERTGGSVSTLTIQRTQQEDSAVYLCASSFGHRGETQYFGPGTRLLVL.

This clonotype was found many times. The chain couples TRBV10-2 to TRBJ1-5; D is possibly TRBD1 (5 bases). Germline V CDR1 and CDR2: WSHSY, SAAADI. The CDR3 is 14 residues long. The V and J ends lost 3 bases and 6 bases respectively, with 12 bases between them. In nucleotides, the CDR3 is TGCGCCAGCAGTGACGCAGGGATCCCTCAGCCCCAGCATTTT. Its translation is CASSDAGIPQPQHF.

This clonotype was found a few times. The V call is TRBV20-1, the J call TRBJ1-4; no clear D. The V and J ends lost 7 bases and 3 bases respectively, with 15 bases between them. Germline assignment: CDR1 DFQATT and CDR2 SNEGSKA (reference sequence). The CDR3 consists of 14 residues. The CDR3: CSGSRPAANEKLFF. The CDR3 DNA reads TGCAGTGGTAGTAGACCGGCTGCTAATGAAAAACTGTTTTTT.

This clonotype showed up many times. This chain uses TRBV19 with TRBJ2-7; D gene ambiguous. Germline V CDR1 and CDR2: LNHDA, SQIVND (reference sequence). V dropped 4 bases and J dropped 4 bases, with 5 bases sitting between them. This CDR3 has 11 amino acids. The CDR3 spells CASSNLYEQYF. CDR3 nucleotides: TGTGCCAGTAGTAATCTGTACGAGCAGTACTTC.

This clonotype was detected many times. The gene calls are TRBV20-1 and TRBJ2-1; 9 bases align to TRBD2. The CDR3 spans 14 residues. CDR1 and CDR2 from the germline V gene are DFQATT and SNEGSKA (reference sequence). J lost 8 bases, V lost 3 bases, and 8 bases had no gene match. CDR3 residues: CSARLAGDGDEQFF. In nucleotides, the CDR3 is TGCAGTGCTAGGTTAGCGGGAGATGGGGATGAGCAGTTCTTC.

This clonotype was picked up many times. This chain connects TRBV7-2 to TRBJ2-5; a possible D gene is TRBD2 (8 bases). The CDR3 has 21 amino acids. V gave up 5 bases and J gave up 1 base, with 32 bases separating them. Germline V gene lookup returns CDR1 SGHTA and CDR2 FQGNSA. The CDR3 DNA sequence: TGTGCCAGCAGCGGAGACAGGGACGGAGACCTAGCGGGCAGACCCCAAGAGACCCAGTACTTC. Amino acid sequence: CASSGDRDGDLAGRPQETQYF.

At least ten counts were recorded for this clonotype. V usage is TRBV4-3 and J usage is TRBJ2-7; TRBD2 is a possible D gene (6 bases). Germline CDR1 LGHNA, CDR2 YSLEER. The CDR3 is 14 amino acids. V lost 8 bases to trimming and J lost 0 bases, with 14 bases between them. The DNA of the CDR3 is TGCGCCAGCGCTCCGGGGGTGAGCTCCTACGAGCAGTACTTC. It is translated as CASAPGVSSYEQYF.

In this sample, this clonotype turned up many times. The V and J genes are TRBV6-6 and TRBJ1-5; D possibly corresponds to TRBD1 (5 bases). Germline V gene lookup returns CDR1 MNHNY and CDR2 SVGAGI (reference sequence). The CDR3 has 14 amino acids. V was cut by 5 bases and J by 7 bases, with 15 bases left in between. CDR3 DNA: TGTGCCAGCAGTCACCCGGGGGTGAGCCAGCCCCAGCATTTT. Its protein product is CASSHPGVSQPQHF.

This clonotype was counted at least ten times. CDR3 amino acids: CASSPPGTGFDEQFF. The CDR3 nucleotides are TGTGCCAGCAGTCCCCCGGGGACAGGGTTCGATGAGCAGTTCTTC. This chain links TRBV12-3 or TRBV12-4 with TRBJ2-1; 9 bases are shared with TRBD1. CDR3 size: 15 residues. The V gene end was trimmed by 5 bases and the J gene end by 8 bases; junction bases not matched to a gene: 10.

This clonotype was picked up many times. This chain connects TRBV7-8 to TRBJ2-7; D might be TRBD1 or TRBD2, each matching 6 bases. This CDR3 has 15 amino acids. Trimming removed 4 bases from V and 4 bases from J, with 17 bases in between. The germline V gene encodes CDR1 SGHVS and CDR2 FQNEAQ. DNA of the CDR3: TGTGCCAGCAGCTCTGGAGGGGGAGCGTTATACGAGCAGTACTTC. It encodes CASSSGGGALYEQYF.